This record looks at one TCR beta chain sequence and its context. This sample is drawn from a study of blood T cell repertoires in COVID-19. Study overall: Sites across the United States, Italy and Spain contributed samples from acute and convalescent COVID-19. PBMCs, B-cell-depleted T cells, or T cells provided the cDNA or gDNA that made up the material.

This CDR3 is 15 amino acids long. In germline, CDR1 is MDHEN, CDR2 SYDVKM. Unmatched junction bases numbered 6, after V lost 5 bases and J lost 5 bases. In the original analysis: Amplification from reference gene primers served as the basis for estimated nucleated cell counts. The method was immunoSEQ multiplex PCR; TCRdb's version includes in-frame clones alone and lacks a portion of them. V, J and clone size were drawn from that table, and D and trimming were deduced from the DNA. The sample records approximately 170,000 clones, around 82% being singletons. The sample comprised peripheral blood. The V and J genes are TRBV28 and TRBJ2-1, with TRBD2 matching over 10 bases. This TCR derives from a human donor with acute or convalescent COVID-19. The donor label of this sample is uncertain. The CDR3 nucleotides are TGTGCCAGCAGTGCCGGGACTAGCGTAAACAATGAGCAGTTCTTC. Its translation is CASSAGTSVNNEQFF.